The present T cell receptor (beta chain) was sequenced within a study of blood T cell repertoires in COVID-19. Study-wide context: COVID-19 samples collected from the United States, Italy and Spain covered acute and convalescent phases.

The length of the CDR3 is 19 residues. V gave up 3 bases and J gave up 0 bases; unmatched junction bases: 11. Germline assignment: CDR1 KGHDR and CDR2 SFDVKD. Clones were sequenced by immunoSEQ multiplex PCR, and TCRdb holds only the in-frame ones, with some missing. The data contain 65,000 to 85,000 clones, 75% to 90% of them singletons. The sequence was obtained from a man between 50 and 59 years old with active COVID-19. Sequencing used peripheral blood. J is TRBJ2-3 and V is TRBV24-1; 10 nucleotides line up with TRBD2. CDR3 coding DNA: TGTGCCACCAGTGATAGCGGACTAGCGGAAACCCCTAGCACAGATACGCAGTATTTT. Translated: CATSDSGLAETPSTDTQYF.